This T cell receptor (beta chain) was sequenced during a study of blood T cell repertoires in COVID-19. Only in-frame clones appear in the TCRdb table, and some are missing; sequencing was by immunoSEQ multiplex PCR. The data contain about 120,000 clones, 85% to 90% of them seen just once; the ten biggest clones take up 3.5% to 4%. V dropped 6 bases and J dropped 5; count of bases not matched to a gene: 4. The CDR3 runs to 14 residues. Per germline, CDR1 MNHEY and CDR2 SVGAGI. Followed over time, Seattle patients had been enrolled while infection was active. This chain links TRBV6-5 with TRBJ2-5; 12 bases fit TRBD1. The origin of this receptor is a woman aged 55-69 years with COVID-19, enrolled during active disease. Specimen: peripheral blood. This chain's CDR3 is CASRRDRGPETQYF. The CDR3, as DNA: TGTGCCAGCAGGAGGGACAGGGGGCCGGAGACCCAGTACTTC.